This section outlines one T cell receptor beta chain sequence together with its context. Its matching antigen is unknown. This entry comes from a study of blood T cells in healthy people across ages. The overall study: Template switching retrieved approximately one barcoded beta molecule for each two T cells.

Germline trimming cut 6 bases from V and 0 bases from J; bases unmatched to any gene: 6. The CDR3 covers 16 residues. General observations from the study: The unknown donor CMV status may have confounded expanded clonotype changes. Diversity of TCR beta per million T cells declined in a roughly linear way with age.

The study drew donors from healthy Caucasian individuals in Russia aged about 6 to 95. A J-beta primer mix and a sample-barcoded 5' primer were used in a second PCR of roughly 7 to 12 cycles. TCRdb reprocessed the 5' RACE reads via MiXCR and lists one record per CDR3 protein. The sample contains some 1,800,000 distinct CDR3 sequences, about two fifths of which appear only once. This chain links TRBV12-3 or TRBV12-4 with TRBJ2-4; TRBD1 agrees at 9 bases. This receptor was taken from a human donor in good health. The sequencing input was blood. CDR3 sequence: CASRRQGGSAKNIQYF. The CDR3 DNA follows: TGTGCCAGCAGGCGACAGGGGGGGTCAGCCAAAAACATTCAGTACTTC.